A single sample gave rise to the 28 T cell receptor beta chains below, sequenced in a study of blood T cells in healthy people across ages. Sample-barcoded 5' priming and a J-beta primer mix drove a second PCR of 7 to 11 cycles. TCRdb recomputed calls from the 5' RACE reads with MiXCR, one row per CDR3 protein. This sample has some 940,000 distinct CDR3 sequences, with 25% to 35% found just once. The same sample was also used in a study of T cells of mothers and their children.

The sample consisted of blood. The receptors derive from a woman in her forties in good health.

The chain has TRBV6-5 and TRBJ1-2; D might be TRBD1 (5 bases). Trimming cost V 3 bases and J 6 bases, with 26 bases left between them. The CDR3 extends over 18 amino acids. Germline V CDR1 and CDR2: MNHEY, SVGAGI. CDR3: CASSYFPRRVMSPDGYTF. The DNA of the CDR3 is TGTGCCAGCAGTTATTTCCCACGCAGGGTTATGTCGCCGGATGGCTACACCTTC.

This clonotype has a count of ten or more. This chain joins TRBV7-2 and TRBJ2-7; D is ambiguous. The V gene lost 1 base and the J gene lost 7 bases, with 14 bases spanning the gap. The CDR3 is made up of 14 amino acids. From germline, CDR1 is SGHTA and CDR2 FQGNSA. The CDR3 DNA sequence: TGTGCCAGCAGCTTAGTTTTCCCAGTGGCAGAGCAGTACTTC. This sequence encodes CASSLVFPVAEQYF.

Details on this clonotype: The junction does not match germline at one end; this may be a read error. V is TRBV12-3 or TRBV12-4 and J is TRBJ2-7; 14 nucleotides align to TRBD2. The CDR3 has 17 residues. The CDR3 protein is CAGSRTSGGSMSYEQYF. The DNA for the CDR3 is TGTGCCGGCAGCCGGACTAGCGGGGGGTCCATGTCCTACGAGCAGTACTTC.

The chain recombines TRBV12-3 or TRBV12-4 with TRBJ2-1; TRBD1 matches 7 bases. This CDR3 is 15 amino acids long. The V gene end was trimmed by 5 bases and the J gene end by 6 bases; junction bases not matched to a gene: 10. CDR3 in DNA: TGTGCCAGCAGTCCCCTGACAGGGACGGGCAATGAGCAGTTCTTC. This gives the protein CASSPLTGTGNEQFF.

The chain has TRBV11-2 and TRBJ2-2; 11 bases map to TRBD2. The junction had 8 bases not matched to a gene; V was cut back by 5 bases and J by 9 bases. Germline loops: CDR1 SGHAT, CDR2 FQNNGV. The CDR3 covers 15 residues. The CDR3 region is CASSPTTSGVWELFF. CDR3 nucleotides: TGTGCCAGCAGCCCCACGACTAGCGGGGTCTGGGAGCTGTTTTTT.

The gene calls are TRBV27 and TRBJ2-1; 7 nucleotides line up with TRBD1. Germline loops: CDR1 MNHEY, CDR2 SMNVEV (reference sequence). The CDR3 contains 13 residues. J was trimmed by 7 bases and V by 7 bases; bases with no gene match: 7. In DNA, the CDR3 is TGTGCCAGCACATACAGGGGATCGAATGAGCAGTTCTTC. It encodes CASTYRGSNEQFF.

There are a few counts of this clonotype. The chain is built from TRBV27 and TRBJ2-3; 7 bases map to TRBD1. Germline CDR1 MNHEY, CDR2 SMNVEV (reference sequence). After removal of 0 bases from V and 3 bases from J, the junction contained 3 bases not matched to a gene. The CDR3 is made up of 15 amino acids. The CDR3 is CASSLSPGGTDTQYF. CDR3 DNA: TGTGCCAGCAGTTTATCGCCAGGGGGAACAGATACGCAGTATTTT.

This clonotype showed up many times. The rearrangement joins TRBV20-1 to TRBJ2-7; D possibly corresponds to TRBD1 (6 bases). The CDR3 contains 13 residues. V was pared by 5 bases and J by 6 bases, with 17 bases between. Germline V gene data show CDR1 as DFQATT and CDR2 as SNEGSKA (reference sequence). The CDR3 coding sequence is TGCAGTGCTTCCTTAGGGGGTGTTTTCGAGCAGTACTTC. Translated: CSASLGGVFEQYF.

This clonotype was seen more than once but under ten times. V usage is TRBV12-3 or TRBV12-4 and J usage is TRBJ1-2; D ambiguous. The CDR3 spans 13 residues. V lost 1 base and J lost 6, with 9 bases in between. CDR3: CASSLVWFHGYTF. The CDR3 DNA reads as TGTGCCAGCAGTTTAGTTTGGTTCCATGGCTACACCTTC.

To note about this clonotype: This sequence may be a read error, since a much larger clone differs from it by one base. This chain uses TRBV9 with TRBJ2-7; D perhaps matches TRBD1 (6 bases). The CDR3 runs 19 residues. CDR1 is SGDLS, CDR2 YYNGEE, per germline. V was cut by 3 bases and J by 1 base, with 26 bases left in between. CDR3 sequence reads: CASSDITCDRGGRSYEQYF. CDR3 bases: TGTGCCAGCAGCGACATTACCTGTGATCGAGGGGGTAGGTCCTACGAGCAGTACTTC.

This clonotype was seen more than once but under ten times. V usage is TRBV7-9 and J usage is TRBJ2-3; D is possibly TRBD1 or TRBD2 (6 bases each). This CDR3 has 15 residues. Germline V gene lookup returns CDR1 SEHNR and CDR2 FQNEAQ (reference sequence). V gave up 4 bases and J gave up 2 bases, with 13 bases separating them. CDR3 DNA: TGTGCCAGCAGCTCCCTCGGGGGCCACACAGATACGCAGTATTTT. As protein: CASSSLGGHTDTQYF.

This clonotype showed up just once. The germline gene is not matched at one end of the junction; a read error may be the cause. J is TRBJ1-1 and V is TRBV28, with a weak D call TRBD1 (5 bases). CDR3 length: 14 residues. Germline V gene data show CDR1 as MDHEN and CDR2 as SYDVKM. CDR3 bases: TGTGCCGGCAGTAGTACAGGAGCGAACACTGAAGCTTTCTTT. It specifies CAGSSTGANTEAFF.

This chain connects TRBV12-3 or TRBV12-4 to TRBJ2-3; 7 bases are a match to TRBD2. The CDR3 consists of 17 residues. The V segment lost 2 bases and the J segment 2 bases; nucleotides outside the gene matches: 10. The CDR3 nucleotides read TGTGCCAGCAGTTTACGAGTTGGGGGGGGACTCACAGATACGCAGTATTTT. This sequence encodes CASSLRVGGGLTDTQYF.

This chain joins TRBV29-1 and TRBJ1-1, with a weak D call TRBD1 (6 bases). Trimming stripped 5 bases from V and 4 bases from J, with 14 bases between. Germline V gene sequence: CDR1 SQVTM, CDR2 ANQGSEA. CDR3 length: 13 amino acids. CDR3 sequence (DNA): TGCAGCGTTAATTCTAGGGGGAGCACTGAAGCTTTCTTT. It is translated as CSVNSRGSTEAFF.

With regard to this clonotype: A much more abundant neighbour one base away suggests this may be a read error. The chain recombines TRBV11-2 with TRBJ2-7; TRBD2 agrees at 8 bases. Per the germline V gene, CDR1 is SGHAT and CDR2 is FQNNGV. CDR3 length equals 16 residues. CDR3 sequence: CANSSSERGIIYEQYF. For the CDR3, the DNA is TGTGCCAACAGCTCGTCGGAGCGGGGGATTATCTACGAGCAGTACTTC.

The rearrangement uses TRBV2 and TRBJ1-1, with TRBD1 matching over 8 bases. The V and J ends lost 9 bases and 8 bases, in that order; junction bases with no gene match: 14. This CDR3 contains 14 residues. From germline, CDR1 is SNHLY and CDR2 FYNNEI. CDR3 in amino acids: CASRTRTGQDEAFF. Written as DNA, the CDR3 is TGTGCCAGTAGGACTCGGACAGGGCAGGACGAAGCTTTCTTT.

This sequence joins TRBV12-3 or TRBV12-4 and TRBJ2-3; 9 bases line up with TRBD2. The CDR3 has 14 residues. The V gene end was trimmed by 7 bases and the J gene end by 5 bases; junction bases not matched to a gene: 7. CDR3: CASNNSGGGDTQYF. In nucleotides, the CDR3 is TGTGCCAGCAACAATAGCGGGGGAGGAGATACGCAGTATTTT.

There are a few counts of this clonotype. This sequence joins TRBV7-9 and TRBJ2-3, with 7 bases fitting TRBD1. This CDR3 spans 14 amino acids. V was clipped by 7 bases and J by 1 base; unmatched bases: 5. CDR1 is SEHNR, CDR2 FQNEAQ, per germline (reference sequence). As DNA, the CDR3 is TGTGCCAGCAACCTAGGACAGGGCACAGATACGCAGTATTTT. Protein product: CASNLGQGTDTQYF.

Ten or more counts support this clonotype. The chain recombines TRBV7-2 with TRBJ2-7, with D maybe TRBD2 (5 bases). V dropped 5 bases and J dropped 0 bases, with 11 bases sitting between them. CDR1 is SGHTA and CDR2 is FQGNSA in the germline V gene. The CDR3 runs to 14 residues. The CDR3 DNA is TGTGCCAGCAGCCGACTATCCTTCTCCTACGAGCAGTACTTC. It is translated as CASSRLSFSYEQYF.

This clonotype was counted many times. CDR3 region: CASRPGPNSYEQYF. Written as DNA, the CDR3 is TGTGCCAGCAGACCGGGACCGAACTCCTACGAGCAGTACTTC. J is TRBJ2-7 and V is TRBV3-1; D tentatively reads TRBD1 or TRBD2 (5 bases each). CDR1 and CDR2 (germline): LGHDT, YNNKEL (reference sequence). The CDR3 is 14 amino acids. Trimming shortened V by 6 bases and J by 0 bases, and 12 bases separated the two germline ends.

This clonotype was counted a few times. A read error may produce the germline difference seen at one junction end. The chain carries TRBV9 and TRBJ2-1; TRBD2 is a possible D gene (6 bases). Germline V lookup: CDR1 SGDLS, CDR2 YYNGEE. The CDR3 consists of 18 residues. CDR3 region: CACSVEPRAGSSYNEQFF. Here the CDR3 DNA reads TGTGCCTGCAGCGTAGAACCCCGGGCGGGGAGCTCCTACAATGAGCAGTTCTTC.

V and J are TRBV15 and TRBJ2-3, with D uncertain. V was cut by 0 bases and J by 4 bases, with 11 bases left in between. The CDR3 is 15 amino acids. Germline lookup yields CDR1 LNHNV and CDR2 YYDKDF (reference sequence). The CDR3 sequence is CATSRDLGYADTQYF. The CDR3 nucleotides are TGTGCCACCAGCAGAGATCTGGGGTATGCAGATACGCAGTATTTT.

The gene calls are TRBV6-5 and TRBJ1-2; the match to TRBD1 covers 11 bases. Trimming at V came to 5 bases and at J to 5 bases, leaving 7 bases not matched to a gene. The CDR3 contains 15 residues. Germline CDR1 reads MNHEY; CDR2 reads SVGAGI. The CDR3 DNA follows: TGTGCCAGCAGTACGGACAGGGGGCGCGGGTATGGCTACACCTTC. Its protein is CASSTDRGRGYGYTF.

The chain carries TRBV4-1 and TRBJ2-7; D gene ambiguous. The assigned J gene may be wrong: the sequence end matches TRBJ2-5 better. Germline values: CDR1 MGHRA, CDR2 YSYEKL. The CDR3 totals 13 residues. The CDR3 DNA reads as TGCGCCAGCAGCCAAGGGGAACGAGAGACCCAGTACTTC. Protein: CASSQGERETQYF.

In its sample, this clonotype was seen many times. This chain uses TRBV6-6 with TRBJ1-4; D remains unclear. Trimming pared 2 bases from V and 3 bases from J, leaving 10 bases between. Germline lookup yields CDR1 MNHNY and CDR2 SVGAGI (reference sequence). The length of the CDR3 is 15 residues. The CDR3 region is CASSYRTRANEKLFF. The DNA of the CDR3 is TGTGCCAGCAGTTACCGAACACGGGCTAATGAAAAACTGTTTTTT.

This clonotype was counted many times. CDR3 coding DNA: TGTGCCAGCAGCGCGAGGGTAGATGAGCAGTTCTTC. It specifies CASSARVDEQFF. The chain has TRBV27 and TRBJ2-1; possibly TRBD2 for D (5 bases). CDR1 and CDR2 from the germline V gene are MNHEY and SMNVEV (reference sequence). Trimming removed 6 bases from V and 8 bases from J, with 11 bases in between. This CDR3 comprises 12 residues.

The CDR3 reads CAISESGQTNTEAFF. CDR3 nucleotide sequence: TGTGCCATCAGTGAGTCGGGGCAGACAAACACTGAAGCTTTCTTT. The chain combines TRBV10-3 with TRBJ1-1; weak D call: TRBD1 (5 bases). CDR3 length: 15 amino acids. The V gene lost 0 bases and the J gene lost 2 bases, with 10 bases spanning the gap. In germline, CDR1 is ENHRY, CDR2 SYGVKD.

This clonotype has only a few counts. The chain recombines TRBV6-2 or TRBV6-3 with TRBJ1-6, with a weak D call TRBD1 (6 bases). Trimming shortened V by 0 bases and J by 2 bases, and 8 bases separated the two germline ends. The CDR3 length is 16 residues. Germline V lookup: CDR1 MNHEY, CDR2 SVGEGT. The DNA for the CDR3 is TGTGCCAGCAGTTACTCGACAGGAACCTATAATTCACCCCTCCACTTT. Protein product: CASSYSTGTYNSPLHF.